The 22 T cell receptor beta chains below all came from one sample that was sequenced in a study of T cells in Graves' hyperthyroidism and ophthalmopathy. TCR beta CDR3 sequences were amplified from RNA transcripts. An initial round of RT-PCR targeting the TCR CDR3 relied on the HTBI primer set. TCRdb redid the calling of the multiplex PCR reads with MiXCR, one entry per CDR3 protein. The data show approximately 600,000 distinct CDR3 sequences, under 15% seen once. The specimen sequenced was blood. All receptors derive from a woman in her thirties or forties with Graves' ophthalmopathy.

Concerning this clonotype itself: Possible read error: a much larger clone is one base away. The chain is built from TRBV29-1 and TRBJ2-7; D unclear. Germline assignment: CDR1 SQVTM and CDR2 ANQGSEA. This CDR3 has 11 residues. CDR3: CGVQQSYEQYF. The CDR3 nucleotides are TGCGGCGTTCAACAGTCCTACGAGCAGTACTTC.

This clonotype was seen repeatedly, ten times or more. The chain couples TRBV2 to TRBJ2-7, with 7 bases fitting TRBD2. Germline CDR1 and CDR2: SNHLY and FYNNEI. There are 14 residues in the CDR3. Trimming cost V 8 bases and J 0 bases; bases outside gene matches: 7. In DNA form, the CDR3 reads TGTGCCAGCCGGAGGAGCGGGACCTCCTACGAGCAGTACTTC. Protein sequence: CASRRSGTSYEQYF.

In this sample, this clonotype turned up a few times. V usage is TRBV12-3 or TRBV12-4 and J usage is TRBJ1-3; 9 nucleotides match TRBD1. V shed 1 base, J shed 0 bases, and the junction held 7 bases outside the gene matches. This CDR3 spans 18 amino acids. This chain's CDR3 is CASSLGEGQGGSGNTIYF. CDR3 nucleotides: TGTGCCAGCAGTTTAGGGGAGGGACAGGGCGGCTCTGGAAACACCATATATTTT.

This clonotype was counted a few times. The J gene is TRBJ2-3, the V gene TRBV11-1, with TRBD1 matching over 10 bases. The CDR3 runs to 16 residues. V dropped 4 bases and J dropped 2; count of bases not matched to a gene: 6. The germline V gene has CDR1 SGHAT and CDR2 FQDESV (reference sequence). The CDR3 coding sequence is TGTGCCAGCAGCTCGGGACAGGGGATTAACACAGATACGCAGTATTTT. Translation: CASSSGQGINTDTQYF.

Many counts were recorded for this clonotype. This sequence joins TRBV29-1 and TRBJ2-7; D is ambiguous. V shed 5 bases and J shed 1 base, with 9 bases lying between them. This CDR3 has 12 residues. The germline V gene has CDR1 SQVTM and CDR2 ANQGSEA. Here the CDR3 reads CSVSPGSYEQYF. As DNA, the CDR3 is TGCAGCGTTAGTCCAGGTTCCTACGAGCAGTACTTC.

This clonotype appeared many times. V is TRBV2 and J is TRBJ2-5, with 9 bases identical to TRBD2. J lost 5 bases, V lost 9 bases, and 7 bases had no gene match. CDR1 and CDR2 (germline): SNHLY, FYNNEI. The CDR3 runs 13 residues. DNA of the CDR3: TGTGCCAGTACGCGGGAGGGCGGGGAGACCCAGTACTTC. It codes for CASTREGGETQYF.

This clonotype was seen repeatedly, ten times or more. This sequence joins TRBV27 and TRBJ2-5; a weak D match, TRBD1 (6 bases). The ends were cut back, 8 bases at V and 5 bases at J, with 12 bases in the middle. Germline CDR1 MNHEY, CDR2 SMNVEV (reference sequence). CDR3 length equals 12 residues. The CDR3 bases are TGTGCCAGCGGGCAGGGGTATGAGACCCAGTACTTC. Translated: CASGQGYETQYF.

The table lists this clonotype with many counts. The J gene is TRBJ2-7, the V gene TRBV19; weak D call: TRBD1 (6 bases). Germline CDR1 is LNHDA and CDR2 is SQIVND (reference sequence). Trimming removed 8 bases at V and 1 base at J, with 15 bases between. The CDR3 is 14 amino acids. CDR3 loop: CASSSGQSSYEQYF. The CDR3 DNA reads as TGTGCCAGTTCAAGTGGACAGAGTTCCTACGAGCAGTACTTC.

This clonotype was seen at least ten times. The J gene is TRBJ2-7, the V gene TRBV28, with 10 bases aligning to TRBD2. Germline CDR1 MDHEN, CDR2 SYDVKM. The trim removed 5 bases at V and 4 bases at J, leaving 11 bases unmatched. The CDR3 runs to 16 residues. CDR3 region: CASSVPSGSALYEQYF. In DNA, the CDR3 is TGTGCCAGCAGTGTCCCTAGCGGGAGTGCTTTGTACGAGCAGTACTTC.

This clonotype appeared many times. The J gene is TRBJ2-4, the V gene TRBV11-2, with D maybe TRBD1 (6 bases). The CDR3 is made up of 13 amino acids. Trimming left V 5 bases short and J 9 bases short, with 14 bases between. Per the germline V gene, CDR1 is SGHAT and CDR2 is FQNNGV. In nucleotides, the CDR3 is TGTGCCAGCAGCACGGACTTGGGGGCCATTCAGTACTTC. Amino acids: CASSTDLGAIQYF.

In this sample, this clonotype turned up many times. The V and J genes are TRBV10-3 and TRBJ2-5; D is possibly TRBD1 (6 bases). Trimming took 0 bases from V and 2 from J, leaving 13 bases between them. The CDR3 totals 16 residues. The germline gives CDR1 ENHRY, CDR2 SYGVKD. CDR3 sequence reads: CAISESYPGQQETQYF. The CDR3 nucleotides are TGTGCCATCAGTGAGTCGTACCCCGGACAGCAAGAGACCCAGTACTTC.

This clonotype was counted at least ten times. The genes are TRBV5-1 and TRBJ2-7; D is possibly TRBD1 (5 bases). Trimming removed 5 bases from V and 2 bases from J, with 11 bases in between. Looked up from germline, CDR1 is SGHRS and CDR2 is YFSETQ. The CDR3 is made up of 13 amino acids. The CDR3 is CASRTEATYEQYF. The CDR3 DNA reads TGCGCCAGCAGGACAGAAGCAACCTACGAGCAGTACTTC.

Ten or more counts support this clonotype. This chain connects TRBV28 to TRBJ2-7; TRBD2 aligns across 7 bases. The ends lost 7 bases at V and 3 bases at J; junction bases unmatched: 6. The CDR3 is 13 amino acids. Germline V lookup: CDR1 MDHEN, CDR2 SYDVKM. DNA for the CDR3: TGTGCCAGCAAGGGCGGGAGTTTCTACGAGCAGTACTTC. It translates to CASKGGSFYEQYF.

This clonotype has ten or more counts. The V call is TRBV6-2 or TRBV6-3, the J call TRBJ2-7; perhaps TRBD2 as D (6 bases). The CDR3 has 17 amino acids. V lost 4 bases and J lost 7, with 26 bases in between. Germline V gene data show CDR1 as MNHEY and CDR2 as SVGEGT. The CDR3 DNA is TGTGCCAGCAGTTTCCTACCCGGGACTTCCCTTGGTGGGGAGCAGTACTTC. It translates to CASSFLPGTSLGGEQYF.

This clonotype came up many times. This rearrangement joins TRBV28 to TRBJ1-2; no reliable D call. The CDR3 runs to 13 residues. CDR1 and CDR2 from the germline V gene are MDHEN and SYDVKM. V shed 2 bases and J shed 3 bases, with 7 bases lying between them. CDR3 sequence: CASSLRTDYGYTF. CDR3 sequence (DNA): TGTGCCAGCAGTTTACGGACCGACTATGGCTACACCTTC.

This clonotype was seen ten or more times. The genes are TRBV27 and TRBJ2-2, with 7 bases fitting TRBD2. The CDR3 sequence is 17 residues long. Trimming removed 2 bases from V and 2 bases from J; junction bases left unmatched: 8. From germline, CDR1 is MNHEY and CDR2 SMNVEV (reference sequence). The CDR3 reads CASSLGSGGGNTGELFF. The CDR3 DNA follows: TGTGCCAGCAGTTTAGGTTCGGGGGGTGGTAACACCGGGGAGCTGTTTTTT.

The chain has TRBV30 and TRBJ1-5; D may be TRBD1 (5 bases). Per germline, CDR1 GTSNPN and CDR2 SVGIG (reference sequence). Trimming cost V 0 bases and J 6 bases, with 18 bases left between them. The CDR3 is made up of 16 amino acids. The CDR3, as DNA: TGTGCCTGGAGTGTTCAAGGGGCTGGTATTGGTCAGCCCCAGCATTTT. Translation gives CAWSVQGAGIGQPQHF.

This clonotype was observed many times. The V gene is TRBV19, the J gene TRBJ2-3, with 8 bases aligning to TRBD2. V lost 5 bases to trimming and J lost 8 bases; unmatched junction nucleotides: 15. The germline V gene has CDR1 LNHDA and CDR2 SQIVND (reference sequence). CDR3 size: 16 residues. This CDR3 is CASSPGGSGRGGTQYF. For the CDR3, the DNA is TGTGCCAGTAGTCCTGGGGGGAGCGGGAGAGGAGGTACGCAGTATTTT.

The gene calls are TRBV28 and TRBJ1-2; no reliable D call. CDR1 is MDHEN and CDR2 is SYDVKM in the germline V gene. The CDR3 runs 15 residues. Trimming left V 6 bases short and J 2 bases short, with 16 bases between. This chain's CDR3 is CASSPSREGNYGYTF. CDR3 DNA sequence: TGTGCCAGCAGCCCTAGTCGCGAAGGGAACTATGGCTACACCTTC.

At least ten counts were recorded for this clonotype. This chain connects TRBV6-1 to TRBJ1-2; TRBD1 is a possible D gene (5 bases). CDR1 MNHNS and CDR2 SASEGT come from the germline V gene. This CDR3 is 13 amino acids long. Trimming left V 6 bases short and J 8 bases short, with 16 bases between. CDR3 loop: CASRSGAAGGYTF. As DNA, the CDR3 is TGTGCCAGCAGATCCGGGGCGGCCGGGGGCTACACCTTC.

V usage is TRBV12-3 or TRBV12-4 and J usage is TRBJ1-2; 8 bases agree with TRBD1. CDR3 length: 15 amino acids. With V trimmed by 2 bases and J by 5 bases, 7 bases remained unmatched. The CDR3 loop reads CASSLLAGGIYGYTF. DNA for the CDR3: TGTGCCAGCAGTTTACTAGCAGGGGGCATTTATGGCTACACCTTC.

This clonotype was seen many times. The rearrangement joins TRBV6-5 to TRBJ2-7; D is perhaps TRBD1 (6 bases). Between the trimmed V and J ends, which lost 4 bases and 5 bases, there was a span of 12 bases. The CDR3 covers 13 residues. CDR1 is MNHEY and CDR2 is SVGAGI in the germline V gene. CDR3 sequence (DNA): TGTGCCAGCAGTTCTAACAGGGCCCACGAGCAGTACTTC. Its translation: CASSSNRAHEQYF.